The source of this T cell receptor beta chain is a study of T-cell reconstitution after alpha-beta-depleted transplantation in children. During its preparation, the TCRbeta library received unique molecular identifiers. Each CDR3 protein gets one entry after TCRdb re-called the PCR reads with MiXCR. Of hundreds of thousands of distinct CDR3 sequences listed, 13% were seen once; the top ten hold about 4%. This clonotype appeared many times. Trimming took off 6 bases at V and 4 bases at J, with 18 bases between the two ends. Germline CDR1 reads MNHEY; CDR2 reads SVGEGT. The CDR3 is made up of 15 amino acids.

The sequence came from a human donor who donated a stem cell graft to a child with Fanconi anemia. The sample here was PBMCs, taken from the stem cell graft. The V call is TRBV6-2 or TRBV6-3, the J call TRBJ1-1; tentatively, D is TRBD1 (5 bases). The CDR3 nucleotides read TGTGCCAGCAGACAGACTCGTGGGGGTTTCACTGAAGCTTTCTTT. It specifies CASRQTRGGFTEAFF.